The 5 T cell receptor beta chains listed next were all sequenced from one sample in a study. TCRdb reprocessed the 5' RACE reads with MiXCR, giving one entry per CDR3 protein. The repertoire holds about 64,000 distinct CDR3 sequences, roughly 22% seen once, with under 3.5% in the top ten. The sample was memory CD4+ T cells sorted from a lymph node. The subset denotes: memory CD4+ T cells, CD4+CD45RO+CD25-. The receptors were sampled from a female donor with breast cancer.

This rearrangement joins TRBV6-6 to TRBJ2-1; D may be TRBD1 (6 bases). The V end was cut by 8 bases, the J end by 3 bases, with 14 bases between. Looked up from germline, CDR1 is MNHNY and CDR2 is SVGAGI (reference sequence). The CDR3 is 14 amino acids. The CDR3 reads CASSQQGGYNEQFF. The DNA for the CDR3 is TGTGCCAGCTCCCAACAGGGTGGCTACAATGAGCAGTTCTTC.

In its sample, this clonotype was seen many times. This rearrangement joins TRBV28 to TRBJ2-2; possibly TRBD2 for D (5 bases). The germline gives CDR1 MDHEN, CDR2 SYDVKM. This CDR3 region has 14 residues. Trimming removed 7 bases from V and 1 base from J, with 10 bases in between. As DNA, the CDR3 is TGTGCCAGCAAAAAAAGCGGGAACACCGGGGAGCTGTTTTTT. It is translated as CASKKSGNTGELFF.

With regard to this clonotype: One end of the junction varies from germline; a read error may be responsible. The rearrangement joins TRBV6-1 to TRBJ1-4; D might be TRBD1 (6 bases). The germline V gene encodes CDR1 MNHNS and CDR2 SASEGT. The length of the CDR3 is 16 residues. The CDR3 loop reads CASSPLRGATNEKPFF. CDR3 nucleotides: TGTGCCAGCAGTCCCCTCAGGGGCGCAACTAATGAAAAACCGTTTTTT.

V and J are TRBV7-2 and TRBJ1-6, with D possibly matching TRBD1 (6 bases). Trimming shortened V by 1 base and J by 7 bases, and 14 bases separated the two germline ends. The CDR3 length is 16 residues. Germline V gene data show CDR1 as SGHTA and CDR2 as FQGNSA. CDR3 in DNA: TGTGCCAGCAGCTTAGGGCAGGGGTTCGTCAATTCACCCCTCCACTTT. This encodes CASSLGQGFVNSPLHF.

The chain joins TRBV19 to TRBJ1-2; perhaps TRBD1 as D (6 bases). This CDR3 contains 14 residues. Trimming shortened V by 4 bases and J by 5 bases, and 14 bases separated the two germline ends. The germline gives CDR1 LNHDA, CDR2 SQIVND (reference sequence). CDR3 nucleotides: TGTGCCAGTAGTACCGGAGGGGGGATTTATGGCTACACCTTC. Amino acids: CASSTGGGIYGYTF.